These T cell receptor beta chains were read from a single sample in a study of blood T cells in healthy people across ages. MiXCR, run by TCRdb on the 5' RACE reads, gives a single entry per CDR3 protein. The profile shows around 1.7 million distinct CDR3 sequences, about 30% of them singletons. Sequencing used blood. The source of these receptors is a young woman in good health. CDR3s include the opening cysteine and the closing phenylalanine or tryptophan. D genes are given only for firm matches. Clone size appears in some rows only: once, few, many, or a class for an expanded clone.

j_gene: TRBJ2-3
abundance: .
v_gene: TRBV20-1
d_gene: TRBD2
CDR3nt: TGCAGTGCTGGGGGACTAGCGGGGGCCCGAGATACGCAGTATTTT
CDR3aa: CSAGGLAGARDTQYF

j_gene: TRBJ2-2
abundance: once
v_gene: TRBV14
d_gene: .
CDR3nt: TGTGCCAGCAGCCAACAAGTTTCGAACACCGGGGAGCTGTTTTTT
CDR3aa: CASSQQVSNTGELFF

j_gene: TRBJ1-1
abundance: .
v_gene: TRBV5-1
d_gene: .
CDR3nt: TGCGCCAGCAGCCCGGGGGGTTACCACGGAGCTTTCTTT
CDR3aa: CASSPGGYHGAFF

j_gene: TRBJ2-1
abundance: once
v_gene: TRBV28
d_gene: .
CDR3nt: TGTGCCAGCAGTTCCCTGGGGGACGATGAGCAGTTCTTC
CDR3aa: CASSSLGDDEQFF

j_gene: TRBJ2-7
abundance: .
v_gene: TRBV7-6
d_gene: .
CDR3nt: TGTGCCAGCAGCCCCGAGGCGGGGTGGCCCTACGAGCAGTACTTC
CDR3aa: CASSPEAGWPYEQYF

j_gene: TRBJ1-6
abundance: .
v_gene: TRBV6-1
d_gene: .
CDR3nt: TGTGCCAGCCGACCAAGCGGGACGCGACCCAATTCACCCCTCCACTTT
CDR3aa: CASRPSGTRPNSPLHF

j_gene: TRBJ2-4
abundance: few
v_gene: TRBV6-6
d_gene: .
CDR3nt: TGTGCCAGCACAAGAGGGTCGGACATTCAGTACTTC
CDR3aa: CASTRGSDIQYF

j_gene: TRBJ2-3
abundance: few
v_gene: TRBV4-3
d_gene: TRBD2
CDR3nt: TGCGCCAGCAGCCAAGATAGGGCGGGAGGTGCGCAGTATTTT
CDR3aa: CASSQDRAGGAQYF

j_gene: TRBJ2-1
abundance: few
v_gene: TRBV20-1
d_gene: TRBD2
CDR3nt: TGCAGTGCTAGGGGAATAGCGGGAATCAATGAGCAGTTCTTC
CDR3aa: CSARGIAGINEQFF

j_gene: TRBJ2-2
abundance: .
v_gene: TRBV29-1
d_gene: .
CDR3nt: TGCGGCGCCTTCCACCCTGCCGGGGAGCTGTTTTTT
CDR3aa: CGAFHPAGELFF

j_gene: TRBJ2-5
abundance: .
v_gene: TRBV2
d_gene: .
CDR3nt: TGTGCCAGCAGTGCCCACCTGCGGGAGACCCAGTACTTC
CDR3aa: CASSAHLRETQYF

j_gene: TRBJ2-7
abundance: few
v_gene: TRBV25-1
d_gene: .
CDR3nt: TGTGCCTGCAGTGAATGGGGGGGCGTCTACGAGCAGTACTTC
CDR3aa: CACSEWGGVYEQYF

j_gene: TRBJ1-2
abundance: few
v_gene: TRBV6-5
d_gene: TRBD1
CDR3nt: TGTGCCAGCAGCCTCCTTCAGGGACAGGGAGGCGGTGGCTACACCTTC
CDR3aa: CASSLLQGQGGGGYTF

j_gene: TRBJ2-1
abundance: many
v_gene: TRBV6-2/TRBV6-3
d_gene: TRBD2
CDR3nt: TGTGCCAGCAGCTCCGGGACTAGTGTCCCCAATGAGCAGTTCTTC
CDR3aa: CASSSGTSVPNEQFF

j_gene: TRBJ2-1
abundance: many
v_gene: TRBV29-1
d_gene: .
CDR3nt: TGCAGCGTTGTAGGGTCTGAGCAGTTCTTC
CDR3aa: CSVVGSEQFF

j_gene: TRBJ1-2
abundance: few
v_gene: TRBV7-9
d_gene: .
CDR3nt: TGTGCCAGCAGCCCTAGGGGGGGGAATGGCTACACCTTC
CDR3aa: CASSPRGGNGYTF

j_gene: TRBJ1-1
abundance: .
v_gene: TRBV9
d_gene: .
CDR3nt: TGTGCCAGCAGCGTAGGGTTCTCCCTGGACACTGAAGCTTTCTTT
CDR3aa: CASSVGFSLDTEAFF

j_gene: TRBJ2-5
abundance: few
v_gene: TRBV28
d_gene: TRBD2
CDR3nt: TGTGCCAGCAGGGTAGCGGGGGCCCAAGAGACCCAGTACTTC
CDR3aa: CASRVAGAQETQYF

j_gene: TRBJ2-3
abundance: few
v_gene: TRBV20-1
d_gene: .
CDR3nt: TGCAGTGCTAGAGACCCTAATGGCGGAAGAGAGGATACGCAGTATTTT
CDR3aa: CSARDPNGGREDTQYF

j_gene: TRBJ1-2
abundance: .
v_gene: TRBV28
d_gene: TRBD1
CDR3nt: TGTGCCAGCAGTTTCAGGGACAGGGGGCCTCGGGGCTATGGCTACACCTTC
CDR3aa: CASSFRDRGPRGYGYTF

j_gene: TRBJ2-1
abundance: .
v_gene: TRBV11-3
d_gene: TRBD1
CDR3nt: TGTGCCAGCAGCTTAGAGACAGGGGCGGAGCAGTTCTTC
CDR3aa: CASSLETGAEQFF

j_gene: TRBJ1-5
abundance: .
v_gene: TRBV5-5
d_gene: .
CDR3nt: TGTGCCAGCAGCTTGGATGTCCGGGATCAGCCCCAGCATTTT
CDR3aa: CASSLDVRDQPQHF

j_gene: TRBJ2-1
abundance: few
v_gene: TRBV20-1
d_gene: .
CDR3nt: TGCAGTGCTAGAGTTTCGAGTGGGGTATTGGGGAATGAGCAGTTCTTC
CDR3aa: CSARVSSGVLGNEQFF

j_gene: TRBJ2-3
abundance: few
v_gene: TRBV29-1
d_gene: .
CDR3nt: TGCAGCGTTGTGGGTTCCGCGGCAGATACGCAGTATTTT
CDR3aa: CSVVGSAADTQYF

j_gene: TRBJ2-7
abundance: many
v_gene: TRBV7-9
d_gene: TRBD2
CDR3nt: TGTGCCAGCAGCTTTAGCGGGAGGCTCTACGAGCAGTACTTC
CDR3aa: CASSFSGRLYEQYF

j_gene: TRBJ2-5
abundance: .
v_gene: TRBV20-1
d_gene: .
CDR3nt: TGCAGTGCTAGAGATAACACCCCTAATGAGCATTACTTC
CDR3aa: CSARDNTPNEHYF

j_gene: TRBJ2-4
abundance: .
v_gene: TRBV7-2
d_gene: TRBD2
CDR3nt: TGTGCCAGCAGCTTACGAGATGGGCGAGCGGGAGACTCGAGGGACATTCAGTACTTC
CDR3aa: CASSLRDGRAGDSRDIQYF

j_gene: TRBJ2-1
abundance: .
v_gene: TRBV5-6
d_gene: TRBD1
CDR3nt: TGTGCCAGCAGCCCCTACACCGGACAGGGCCCCTACAATGAGCAGTTCTTC
CDR3aa: CASSPYTGQGPYNEQFF

j_gene: TRBJ2-1
abundance: many
v_gene: TRBV7-2
d_gene: TRBD2
CDR3nt: TGTGCCAGCAGCACTTCTAGCGGGAGAGATGAGCAGTTCTTC
CDR3aa: CASSTSSGRDEQFF

j_gene: TRBJ2-7
abundance: few
v_gene: TRBV11-2
d_gene: TRBD2
CDR3nt: TGTGCCAGCAGCTTTGGCGGGACTAGTGGTTACGAGCAGTACTTC
CDR3aa: CASSFGGTSGYEQYF

j_gene: TRBJ1-2
abundance: .
v_gene: TRBV29-1
d_gene: .
CDR3nt: TGCAGCGCCTTAGCAGGGGAGATTGGCTACACCTTC
CDR3aa: CSALAGEIGYTF

j_gene: TRBJ2-5
abundance: few
v_gene: TRBV2
d_gene: .
CDR3nt: TGTGCCACCCTGTTGGGGGGTGAGACCCAGTACTTC
CDR3aa: CATLLGGETQYF

j_gene: TRBJ1-6
abundance: many
v_gene: TRBV6-2/TRBV6-3
d_gene: .
CDR3nt: TGTGCCAGCAACTCACACTCGGGGACCAATTCACCCCTCCACTTT
CDR3aa: CASNSHSGTNSPLHF

j_gene: TRBJ2-3
abundance: few
v_gene: TRBV9
d_gene: .
CDR3nt: TGTGCCAGCAAGACGGGACACGGCCAACTGCCAGATACGCAGTATTTT
CDR3aa: CASKTGHGQLPDTQYF